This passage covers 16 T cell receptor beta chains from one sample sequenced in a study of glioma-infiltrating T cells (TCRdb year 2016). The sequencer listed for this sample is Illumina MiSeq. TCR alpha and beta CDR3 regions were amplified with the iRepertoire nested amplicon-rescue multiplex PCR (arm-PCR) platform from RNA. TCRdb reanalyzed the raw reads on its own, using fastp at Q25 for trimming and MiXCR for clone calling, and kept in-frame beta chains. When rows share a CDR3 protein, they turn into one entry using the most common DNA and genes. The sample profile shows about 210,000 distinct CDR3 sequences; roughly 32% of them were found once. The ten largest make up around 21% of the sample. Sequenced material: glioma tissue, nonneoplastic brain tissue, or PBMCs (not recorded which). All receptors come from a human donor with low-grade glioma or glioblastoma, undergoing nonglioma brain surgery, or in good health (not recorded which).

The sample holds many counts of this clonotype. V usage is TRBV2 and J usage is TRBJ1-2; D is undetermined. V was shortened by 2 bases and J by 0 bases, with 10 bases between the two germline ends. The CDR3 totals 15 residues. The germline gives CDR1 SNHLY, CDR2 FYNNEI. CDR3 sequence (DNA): TGTGCCAGCAGTGAAAACGGACCCGCTAACTATGGCTACACCTTC. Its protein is CASSENGPANYGYTF.

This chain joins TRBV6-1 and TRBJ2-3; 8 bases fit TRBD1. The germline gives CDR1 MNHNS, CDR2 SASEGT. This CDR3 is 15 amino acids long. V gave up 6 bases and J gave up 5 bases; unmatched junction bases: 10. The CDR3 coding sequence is TGTGCCAGCAGGACCGGACAGGGCGGGAAAGATACGCAGTATTTT. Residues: CASRTGQGGKDTQYF.

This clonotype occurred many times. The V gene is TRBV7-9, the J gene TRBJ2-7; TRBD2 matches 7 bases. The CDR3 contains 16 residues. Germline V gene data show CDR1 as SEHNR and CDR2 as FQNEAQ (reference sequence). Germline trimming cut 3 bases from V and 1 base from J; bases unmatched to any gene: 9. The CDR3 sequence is CASSLSRLADSYEQYF. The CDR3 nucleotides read TGTGCCAGCAGCTTGTCCCGACTAGCTGATTCCTACGAGCAGTACTTC.

CDR3 nucleotides: TGTGCCAGCAGCCCGACGTCCCGGGACAGGGCCACGGGCTCCTACAAGCAGTTCTTC. Its translation: CASSPTSRDRATGSYKQFF. This sequence joins TRBV7-2 and TRBJ2-1; 9 nucleotides agree with TRBD1. CDR1 and CDR2 from the germline V gene are SGHTA and FQGNSA. The CDR3 contains 19 residues. The V segment lost 5 bases and the J segment 11 bases; nucleotides outside the gene matches: 25.

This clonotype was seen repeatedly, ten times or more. In DNA, the CDR3 is TGCAGTGCTAGGGACTCCAAAAGCTCCTACAATGAGCAGTTCTTC. It specifies CSARDSKSSYNEQFF. The V and J genes are TRBV20-1 and TRBJ2-1, with a possible D match to TRBD2 (5 bases). Germline V gene data show CDR1 as DFQATT and CDR2 as SNEGSKA (reference sequence). The CDR3 spans 15 residues. With 3 bases removed from V and 0 bases from J, the gap between germline ends came to 12 bases.

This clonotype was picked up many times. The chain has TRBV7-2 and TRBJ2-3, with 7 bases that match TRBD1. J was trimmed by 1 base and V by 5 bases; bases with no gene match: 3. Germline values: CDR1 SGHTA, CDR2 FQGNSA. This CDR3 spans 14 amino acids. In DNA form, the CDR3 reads TGTGCCAGCAGCACAGGGACAGGCACAGATACGCAGTATTTT. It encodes CASSTGTGTDTQYF.

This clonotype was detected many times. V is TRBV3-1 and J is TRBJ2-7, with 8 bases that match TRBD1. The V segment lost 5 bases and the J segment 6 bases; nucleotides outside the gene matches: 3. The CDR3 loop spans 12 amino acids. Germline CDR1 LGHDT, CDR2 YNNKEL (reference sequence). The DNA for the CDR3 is TGTGCCAGCAGCTCACAGGGGGTCGAGCAGTACTTC. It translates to CASSSQGVEQYF.

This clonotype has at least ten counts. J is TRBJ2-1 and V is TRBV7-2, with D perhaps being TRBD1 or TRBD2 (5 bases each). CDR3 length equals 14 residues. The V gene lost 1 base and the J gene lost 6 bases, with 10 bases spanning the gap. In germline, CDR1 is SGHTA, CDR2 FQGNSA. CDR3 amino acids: CASSLGFGGNEQFF. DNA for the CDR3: TGTGCCAGCAGCTTAGGGTTTGGGGGCAATGAGCAGTTCTTC. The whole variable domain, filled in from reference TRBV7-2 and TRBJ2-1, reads GAGVSQSPSNKVTEKGKDVELRCDPISGHTALYWYRQSLGQGLEFLIYFQGNSAPDKSGLPSDRFSAERTGGSVSTLTIQRTQQEDSAVYLCASSLGFGGNEQFFGPGTRLTVL.

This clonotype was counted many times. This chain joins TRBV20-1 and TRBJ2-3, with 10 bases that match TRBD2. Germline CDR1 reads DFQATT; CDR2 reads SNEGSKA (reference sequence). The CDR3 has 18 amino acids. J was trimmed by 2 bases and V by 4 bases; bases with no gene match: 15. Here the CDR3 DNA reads TGCAGTGCTAAGAGAACAGCGGGAGGGCCTCAAGCCACAGATACGCAGTATTTT. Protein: CSAKRTAGGPQATDTQYF.

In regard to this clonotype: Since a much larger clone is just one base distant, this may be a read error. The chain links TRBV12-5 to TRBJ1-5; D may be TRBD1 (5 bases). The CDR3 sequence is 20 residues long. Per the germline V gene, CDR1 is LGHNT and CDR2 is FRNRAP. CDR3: CASGSHTGTPTLHSSPPGYF. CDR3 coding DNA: TGTGCTAGTGGTTCACATACCGGGACGCCTACTCTCCACTCCTCACCCCCCGGGTATTTT.

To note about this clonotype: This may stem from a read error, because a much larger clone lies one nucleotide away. The CDR3 DNA follows: TGTGCCAGCAGTAAAGTAGCGGGGGCTCACAATGAGCAGTTCTTC. Its translation: CASSKVAGAHNEQFF. V and J are TRBV11-2 and TRBJ2-1, with TRBD2 matching over 9 bases. This CDR3 spans 15 amino acids. J was trimmed by 5 bases and V by 6 bases; bases with no gene match: 8. The germline V gene encodes CDR1 SGHAT and CDR2 FQNNGV.

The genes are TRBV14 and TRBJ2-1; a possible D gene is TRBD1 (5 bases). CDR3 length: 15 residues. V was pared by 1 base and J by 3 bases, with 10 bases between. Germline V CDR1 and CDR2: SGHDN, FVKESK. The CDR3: CASSQGGVYYNEQFF. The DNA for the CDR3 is TGTGCCAGCAGCCAAGGGGGCGTGTACTACAATGAGCAGTTCTTC.

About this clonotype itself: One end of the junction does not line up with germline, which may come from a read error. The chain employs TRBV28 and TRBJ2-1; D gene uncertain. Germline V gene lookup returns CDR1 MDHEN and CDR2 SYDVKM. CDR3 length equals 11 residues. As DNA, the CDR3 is TGCGCCAGCAGTTTATTGGGCGAGCAGTTCTTC. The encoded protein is CASSLLGEQFF.

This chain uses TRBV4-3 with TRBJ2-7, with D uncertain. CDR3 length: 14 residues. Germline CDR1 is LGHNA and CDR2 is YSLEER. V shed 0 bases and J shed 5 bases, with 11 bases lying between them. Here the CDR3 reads CASSQDRVSDEQYF. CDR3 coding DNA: TGCGCCAGCAGCCAAGATCGGGTTTCGGACGAGCAGTACTTC.

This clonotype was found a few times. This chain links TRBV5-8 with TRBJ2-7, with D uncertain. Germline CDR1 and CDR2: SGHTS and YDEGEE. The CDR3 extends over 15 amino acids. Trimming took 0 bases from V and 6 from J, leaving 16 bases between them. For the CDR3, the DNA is TGTGCCAGCAGCTTGGCAAGGGAACCGGGTAGCGAGCAGTACTTC. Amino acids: CASSLAREPGSEQYF.

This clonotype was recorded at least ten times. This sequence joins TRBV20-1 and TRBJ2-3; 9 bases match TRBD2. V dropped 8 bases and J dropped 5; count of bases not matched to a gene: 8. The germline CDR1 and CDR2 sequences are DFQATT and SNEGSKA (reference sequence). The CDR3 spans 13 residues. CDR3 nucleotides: TGCAGTACCCTAGCGGGACTAGGAGATACGCAGTATTTT. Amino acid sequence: CSTLAGLGDTQYF.